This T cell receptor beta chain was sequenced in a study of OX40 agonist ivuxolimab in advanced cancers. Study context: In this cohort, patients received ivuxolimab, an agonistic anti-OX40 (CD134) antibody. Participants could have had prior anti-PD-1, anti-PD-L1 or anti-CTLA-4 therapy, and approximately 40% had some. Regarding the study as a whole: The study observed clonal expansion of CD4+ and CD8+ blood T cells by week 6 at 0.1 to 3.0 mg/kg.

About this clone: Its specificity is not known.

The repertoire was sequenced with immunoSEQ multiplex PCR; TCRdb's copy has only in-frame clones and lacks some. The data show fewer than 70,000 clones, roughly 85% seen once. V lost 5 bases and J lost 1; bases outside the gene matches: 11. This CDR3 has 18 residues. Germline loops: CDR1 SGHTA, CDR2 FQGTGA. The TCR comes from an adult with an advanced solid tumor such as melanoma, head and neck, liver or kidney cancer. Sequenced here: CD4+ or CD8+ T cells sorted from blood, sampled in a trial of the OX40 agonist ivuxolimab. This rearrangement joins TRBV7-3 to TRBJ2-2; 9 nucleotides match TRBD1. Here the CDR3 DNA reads TGTGCCAGCAGCCTCGGTGCGGCGGGACAGGGGAACACCGGGGAGCTGTTTTTT. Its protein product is CASSLGAAGQGNTGELFF.